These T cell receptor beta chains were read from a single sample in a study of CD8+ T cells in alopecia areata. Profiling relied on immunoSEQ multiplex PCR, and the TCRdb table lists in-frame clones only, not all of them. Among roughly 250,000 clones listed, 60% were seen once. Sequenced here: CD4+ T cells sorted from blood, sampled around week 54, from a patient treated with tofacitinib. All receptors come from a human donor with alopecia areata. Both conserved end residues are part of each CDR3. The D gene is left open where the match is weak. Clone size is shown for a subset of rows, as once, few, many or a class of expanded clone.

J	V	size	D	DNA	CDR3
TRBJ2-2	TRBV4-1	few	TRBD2	TGCGCCAGCAGCCAAGCTGCGGGGGGCACCTATACCGGGGAGCTGTTTTTT	CASSQAAGGTYTGELFF
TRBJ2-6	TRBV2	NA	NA	TGTGCCAGCAGTGAAGAGCTTTCTGGGGCCAACGTCCTGACTTTC	CASSEELSGANVLTF
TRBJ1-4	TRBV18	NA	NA	TGTGCCAGCTCACCGGCTGGCCCAAGATTCGAAAAACTGTTTTTT	CASSPAGPRFEKLFF
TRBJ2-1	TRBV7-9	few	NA	TGTGCCAGCAGCCCCCCGCGGAGAGGTGGATTCTTC	CASSPPRRGGFF
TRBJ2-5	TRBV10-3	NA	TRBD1	TGTGCCATCAGTACATCCGGGACAGGGAGAGAGACCCAGTACTTC	CAISTSGTGRETQYF
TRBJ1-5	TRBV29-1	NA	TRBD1	TGCAGCGTTGGTCACAGGGGAGGTCAGCCCCAGCATTTT	CSVGHRGGQPQHF
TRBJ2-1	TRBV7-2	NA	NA	TGTGCCAGCAGCTTACCCTACAATGAGCAGTTCTTC	CASSLPYNEQFF
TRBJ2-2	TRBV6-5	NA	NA	TGTGCCAGCAGTTACAGTCTCGGGAATCAGGCCGGGGAGCTGTTTTTT	CASSYSLGNQAGELFF
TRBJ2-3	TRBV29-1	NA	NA	TGCAGCGTTGGTCAGTCCACAGATACGCAGTATTTT	CSVGQSTDTQYF
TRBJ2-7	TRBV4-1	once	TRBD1	TGCGCCAGCAGCCAATACAGGGGGCCCTACGAGCAGTACTTC	CASSQYRGPYEQYF
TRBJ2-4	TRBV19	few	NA	TGTGCCACCGAACAGGGCACCAAAAACATTCAGTACTTC	CATEQGTKNIQYF
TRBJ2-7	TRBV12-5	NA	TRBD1	TGTGCTAGTGGCAGACAGGGTATGACCTACGAGCAGTACTTC	CASGRQGMTYEQYF
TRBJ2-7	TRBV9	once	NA	TGTGCCAGCAGCGTAGAAGTCGGGGGACCCTACGAGCAGTACTTC	CASSVEVGGPYEQYF
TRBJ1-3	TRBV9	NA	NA	TGTGCCAGCAGCGTAGGAGTCAGTTCACCCTCTGGAAACACCATATATTTT	CASSVGVSSPSGNTIYF
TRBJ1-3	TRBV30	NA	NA	TGTGCCTGGAGTGTACTTCGGGATTATGGAAACACCATATATTTT	CAWSVLRDYGNTIYF
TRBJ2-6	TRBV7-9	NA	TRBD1	TGTGCCAGCAGCTCTCCGGGACAGGGCCCGAGCTCTGGGGCCAACGTCCTGACTTTC	CASSSPGQGPSSGANVLTF
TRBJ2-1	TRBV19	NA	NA	TGTGCCAGTAGTATATTCGGGGCGAGTGAGCAGTTCTTC	CASSIFGASEQFF
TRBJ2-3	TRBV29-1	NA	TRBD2	TGCAGCGTCGCCGGGACTAGCGGGGGAGCCACAGATACGCAGTATTTT	CSVAGTSGGATDTQYF
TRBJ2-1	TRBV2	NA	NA	TGTGCCAGCAGCACAGTGAAGGACGGGGGAAGCAATGAGCAGTTCTTC	CASSTVKDGGSNEQFF
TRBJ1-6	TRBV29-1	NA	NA	TGCAGGGGCGGCGAGGAGGGGGATTCACCCCTCCACTTT	CRGGEEGDSPLHF
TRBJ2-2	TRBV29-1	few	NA	TGCAGCGTTTTGGGACCGGGCACCGGGGAGCTGTTTTTT	CSVLGPGTGELFF
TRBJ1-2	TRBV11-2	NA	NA	TGTGCCAGCAGCTTGGAATTCGACTATGGCTACACCTTC	CASSLEFDYGYTF
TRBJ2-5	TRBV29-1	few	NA	TGCAGCGTAAGCTGGGGAGAGACCCAGTACTTC	CSVSWGETQYF
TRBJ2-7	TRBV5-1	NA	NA	TGCGCCAGCAGCTTGGCGCAGGGTGGCGAGCAGTACTTC	CASSLAQGGEQYF
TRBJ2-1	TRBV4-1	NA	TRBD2	TGCGCCAGCAGCCCCTCTCCCATAGCGGGGGGGTACAATGAGCAGTTCTTC	CASSPSPIAGGYNEQFF
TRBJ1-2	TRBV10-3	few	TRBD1	TGTGCCGCCGAAGGACAGGGGTCGGGTGGCTACACCTTC	CAAEGQGSGGYTF
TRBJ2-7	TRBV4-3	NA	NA	TGCGCCAGCAGCCAAGATCATACAGTAGCCTACGAGCAGTACTTC	CASSQDHTVAYEQYF
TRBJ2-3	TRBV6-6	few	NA	TGTGCCAGCAGTTACTCAACCCTTACGCAGTATTTT	CASSYSTLTQYF
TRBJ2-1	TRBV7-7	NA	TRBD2	TGTGCTAGCAGTCCCGGACTAGCGGGGATGCTTGAGCAGTTCTTC	CASSPGLAGMLEQFF
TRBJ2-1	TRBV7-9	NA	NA	TGTGCCAGCAGCTTAGATCGCGGGGATCCGTTCTTC	CASSLDRGDPFF
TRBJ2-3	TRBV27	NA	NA	TGTGCCAGCAGTTTATGGGGGAACACAGATACGCAGTATTTT	CASSLWGNTDTQYF
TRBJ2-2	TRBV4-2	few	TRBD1	TGTGCCAGCAGCCAGGGACAGGGTAACACCGGGGAGCTGTTTTTT	CASSQGQGNTGELFF
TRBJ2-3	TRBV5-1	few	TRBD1	TGCGCCAGCAAGGAGACAGGGGTGGATACGCAGTATTTT	CASKETGVDTQYF
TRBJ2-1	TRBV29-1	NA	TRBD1	TGCAGCTTCGGGACAGCACCTAATGAGCAGTTCTTC	CSFGTAPNEQFF
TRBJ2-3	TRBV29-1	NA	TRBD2	TGCAGCGTTGCTCGCGGGGGGGCCACAGATACGCAGTATTTT	CSVARGGATDTQYF
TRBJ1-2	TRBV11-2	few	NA	TGTGCCAGCAGCCCGGTACCCGGGGGCTACACCTTC	CASSPVPGGYTF
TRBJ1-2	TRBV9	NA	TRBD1	TGTGCCAGCAGCGTAGGAGCCACAGGGGGTGGCTACACCTTC	CASSVGATGGGYTF
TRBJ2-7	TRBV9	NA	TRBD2	TGTGCCAGCAGCCCAGAGGCGGGGGGCTACTACGAGCAGTACTTC	CASSPEAGGYYEQYF